The present entry profiles one T cell receptor beta chain with its context. What it binds is not known. The sample belongs to a study of cytomegalovirus exposure and HLA in healthy donors. Across the study: Caucasian-associated ancestry cluster membership applied to about 77% of several hundred genotyped donors.

Findings and caveats of the study: Later, TCR association rates were found to vary by HLA locus, highest for DRB1 and lowest for HLA-C. Most subjects' HLA-A and HLA-B alleles were reportedly predicted from TCR beta sequences.

With 5 bases removed from V and 10 bases from J, the gap between germline ends came to 11 bases. The CDR3 contains 12 residues. The germline CDR1 and CDR2 sequences are SGHVS and FNYEAQ. 13 Jbeta primers and 60 Vbeta primers were used for the PCR. Profiling relied on immunoSEQ multiplex PCR, and the TCRdb table lists in-frame clones only, not all of them. Found here are roughly 100,000 clones, approximately 80% of them singletons; the top ten hold around 4.5%. The sequence derives from a middle-aged woman in good health and CMV-seronegative. The sequencing sample was made of PBMCs. The chain carries TRBV7-6 and TRBJ2-2; unclear D gene. CDR3 sequence: CASSHQAEELFF. The CDR3 DNA is TGTGCCAGCAGCCACCAGGCAGAGGAGCTGTTTTTT.